Listed here are 11 T cell receptor beta chains from one sample, sequenced in a study of ipilimumab plus nivolumab after autologous stem cell transplantation. Some clones are missing from TCRdb's copy, which holds only in-frame ones; the method was immunoSEQ multiplex PCR. Found here are some 5,000 clones, under 85% of them singletons; the top ten hold 15% to 20%. The sample here was PBMCs, taken in a trial of ipilimumab plus nivolumab as post-transplant consolidation. Source of these receptors: a male donor with multiple myeloma.

In its sample, this clone was seen a few times. The gene calls are TRBV7-9 and TRBJ2-3; 8 nucleotides agree with TRBD1. Trimming removed 5 bases from V and 2 bases from J; junction bases left unmatched: 6. CDR1 and CDR2 (germline): SEHNR, FQNEAQ (reference sequence). The CDR3 extends over 15 amino acids. CDR3: CASSPGTGVTDTQYF. Written as DNA, the CDR3 is TGTGCCAGCAGCCCAGGGACAGGAGTCACAGATACGCAGTATTTT. The variable domain in full, completed from reference TRBV7-9 and TRBJ2-3, reads DTGVSQNPRHKITKRGQNVTFRCDPISEHNRLYWYRQTLGQGPEFLTYFQNEAQLEKSRLLSDRFSAERPKGSFSTLEIQRTEQGDSAMYLCASSPGTGVTDTQYFGPGTRLTVL.

This clone has only one observation. J is TRBJ2-1 and V is TRBV6-6, with a tentative D call TRBD1 (5 bases). Trimming left V 5 bases short and J 4 bases short, with 12 bases between. This CDR3 contains 14 residues. Germline V gene lookup returns CDR1 MNHNY and CDR2 SVGAGI (reference sequence). The CDR3 nucleotides read TGTGCCAGCAGTGCTACCGACAGATACAATGAGCAGTTCTTC. Translated, it gives CASSATDRYNEQFF.

This chain links TRBV9 with TRBJ2-1, with D perhaps TRBD2 (6 bases). Trimming left V 4 bases short and J 2 bases short, with 13 bases between. CDR1 is SGDLS, CDR2 YYNGEE, per germline. This CDR3 is 15 amino acids long. DNA for the CDR3: TGTGCCAGCAGCACGCGGGACCCTGCCTACAATGAGCAGTTCTTC. Translation gives CASSTRDPAYNEQFF.

The chain uses TRBV7-9 and TRBJ1-1; D not certain. The germline gives CDR1 SEHNR, CDR2 FQNEAQ (reference sequence). The CDR3 consists of 12 residues. Between the trimmed V and J ends, which lost 1 base and 7 bases, there was a span of 7 bases. The CDR3 DNA reads TGTGCCAGCAGCTTAGGAACGGTTGAAGCTTTCTTT. Translated, it gives CASSLGTVEAFF.

As concerns this clone: A far larger clone is one nucleotide away, so this likely arose from a read error. The sample has other DNA sequences that encode this CDR3 too. V and J are TRBV5-3 and TRBJ1-1, with D tentatively TRBD1 (5 bases). TRBV5-3 is filed as an ORF, its function uncertain. This CDR3 spans 12 amino acids. The CDR3 sequence: CASSLRGTEAFF. The CDR3 DNA is TGTGCCAGCAGCTTGCGGGGGACTGAAGCTTTCTTT.

Remarks on this clone: An end of the junction does not agree with germline; a read error may underlie this. The rearrangement joins TRBV5-6 to TRBJ1-2, with 7 nucleotides matching TRBD1. The CDR3 extends over 13 amino acids. Germline V CDR1 and CDR2: SGHDT, YYEEEE. CDR3 bases: TGTGCCGGCAGCGAAGACAGGGCCTATGGCTACACCTTC. As protein: CAGSEDRAYGYTF.

This clone was seen only once. V usage is TRBV29-1 and J usage is TRBJ2-1, with D tentatively TRBD2 (6 bases). CDR1 SQVTM and CDR2 ANQGSEA come from the germline V gene. Between the trimmed V and J ends, which lost 5 bases and 5 bases, there was a span of 16 bases. The CDR3 is 14 amino acids. This chain's CDR3 is CSVRGLGRNNEQFF. The CDR3 DNA is TGCAGCGTTCGGGGACTGGGTCGCAACAATGAGCAGTTCTTC.

This clone counts as large (0.1 to 1%). The genes are TRBV30 and TRBJ2-3; D ambiguous. CDR1 and CDR2 from the germline V gene are GTSNPN and SVGIG (reference sequence). The CDR3 sequence is 12 residues long. Trimming pared 3 bases from V and 2 bases from J, leaving 6 bases between. CDR3: CAWSLITDTQYF. The CDR3 bases are TGTGCCTGGAGCCTCATCACAGATACGCAGTATTTT.

V and J are TRBV7-9 and TRBJ1-1, with TRBD1 matching 9 bases. The CDR3 runs to 13 residues. Looked up from germline, CDR1 is SEHNR and CDR2 is FQNEAQ (reference sequence). V dropped 10 bases and J dropped 4; count of bases not matched to a gene: 7. DNA for the CDR3: TGTGCCACGCAAGACAGGGGGGCCACTGAAGCTTTCTTT. Residues: CATQDRGATEAFF.

The chain recombines TRBV7-9 with TRBJ1-1; D is unresolved. Trimming took off 2 bases at V and 2 bases at J, with 12 bases between the two ends. The CDR3 loop spans 15 amino acids. Germline CDR1 SEHNR, CDR2 FQNEAQ (reference sequence). The CDR3 DNA reads as TGTGCCAGCAGCTTATGGCTTGTAGAAAACACTGAAGCTTTCTTT. It specifies CASSLWLVENTEAFF.

The chain is built from TRBV7-9 and TRBJ1-2, with D unclear. In germline, CDR1 is SEHNR, CDR2 FQNEAQ (reference sequence). The CDR3 contains 12 residues. Trimming left V 5 bases short and J 7 bases short, with 11 bases between. Here the CDR3 reads CASSPREGGYTF. For the CDR3, the DNA is TGTGCCAGCAGCCCAAGGGAGGGTGGCTACACCTTC.